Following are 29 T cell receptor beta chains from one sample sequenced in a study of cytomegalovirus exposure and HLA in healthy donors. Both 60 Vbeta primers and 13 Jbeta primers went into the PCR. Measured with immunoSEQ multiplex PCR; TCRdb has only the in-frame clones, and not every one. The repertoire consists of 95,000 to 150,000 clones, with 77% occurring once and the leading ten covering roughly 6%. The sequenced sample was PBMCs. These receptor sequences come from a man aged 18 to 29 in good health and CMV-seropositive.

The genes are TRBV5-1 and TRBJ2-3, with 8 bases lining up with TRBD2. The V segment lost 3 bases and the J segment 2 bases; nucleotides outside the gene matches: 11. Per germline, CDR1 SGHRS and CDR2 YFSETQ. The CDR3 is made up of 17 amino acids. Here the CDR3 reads CASSSLSGGQDTDTQYF. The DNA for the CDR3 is TGCGCCAGCAGCTCGTTAAGCGGGGGCCAAGACACAGATACGCAGTATTTT.

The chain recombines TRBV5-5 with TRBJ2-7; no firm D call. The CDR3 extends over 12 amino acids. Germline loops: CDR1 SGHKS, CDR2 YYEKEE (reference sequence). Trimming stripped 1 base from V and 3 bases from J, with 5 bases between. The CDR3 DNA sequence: TGTGCCAGCAGCTTGTTGAGCTACGAGCAGTACTTC. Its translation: CASSLLSYEQYF.

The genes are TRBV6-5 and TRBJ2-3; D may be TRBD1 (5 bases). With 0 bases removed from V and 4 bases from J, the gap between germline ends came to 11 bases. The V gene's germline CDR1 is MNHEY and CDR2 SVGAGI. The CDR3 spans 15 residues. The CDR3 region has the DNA TGTGCCAGCAGTTACTCGAACCAGGGTTCAGATACGCAGTATTTT. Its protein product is CASSYSNQGSDTQYF.

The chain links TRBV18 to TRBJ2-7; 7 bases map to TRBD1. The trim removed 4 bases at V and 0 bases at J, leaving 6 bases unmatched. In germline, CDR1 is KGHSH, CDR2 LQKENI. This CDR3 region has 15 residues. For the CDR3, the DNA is TGTGCCAGCTCACAACAGGGACAGAGCTCCTACGAGCAGTACTTC. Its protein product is CASSQQGQSSYEQYF. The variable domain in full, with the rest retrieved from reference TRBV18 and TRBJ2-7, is NAGVMQNPRHLVRRRGQEARLRCSPMKGHSHVYWYRQLPEEGLKFMVYLQKENIIDESGMPKERFSAEFPKEGPSILRIQQVVRGDSAAYFCASSQQGQSSYEQYFGPGTRLTVT.

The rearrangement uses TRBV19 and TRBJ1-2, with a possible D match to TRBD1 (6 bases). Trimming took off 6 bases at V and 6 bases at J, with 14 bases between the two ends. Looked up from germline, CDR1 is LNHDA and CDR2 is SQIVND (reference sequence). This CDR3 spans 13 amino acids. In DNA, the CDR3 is TGTGCCAGTAGGGAGGACAGAAGGGATGGCTACACCTTC. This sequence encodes CASREDRRDGYTF.

The CDR3 coding sequence is TGTGCCAGCAGCCAAATTAGGGGGCCCAAAAACATTCAGTACTTC. Its protein is CASSQIRGPKNIQYF. This chain joins TRBV14 and TRBJ2-4; 7 bases agree with TRBD1. The CDR3 has 15 residues. Germline V gene lookup returns CDR1 SGHDN and CDR2 FVKESK. J was trimmed by 2 bases and V by 2 bases; bases with no gene match: 3.

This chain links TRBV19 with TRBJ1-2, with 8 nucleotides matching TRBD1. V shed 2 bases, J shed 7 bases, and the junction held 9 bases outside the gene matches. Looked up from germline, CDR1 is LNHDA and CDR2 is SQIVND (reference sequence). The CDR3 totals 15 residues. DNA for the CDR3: TGTGCCAGTAGTATATTAGGACAGGGATCAACTGGCTACACCTTC. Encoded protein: CASSILGQGSTGYTF.

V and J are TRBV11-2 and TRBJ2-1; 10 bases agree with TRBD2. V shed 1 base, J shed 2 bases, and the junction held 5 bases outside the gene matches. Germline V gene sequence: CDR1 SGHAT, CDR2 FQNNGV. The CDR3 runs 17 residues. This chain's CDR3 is CASSLVGLAVTYNEQFF. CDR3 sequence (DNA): TGTGCCAGCAGCTTAGTCGGACTAGCGGTGACCTACAATGAGCAGTTCTTC.

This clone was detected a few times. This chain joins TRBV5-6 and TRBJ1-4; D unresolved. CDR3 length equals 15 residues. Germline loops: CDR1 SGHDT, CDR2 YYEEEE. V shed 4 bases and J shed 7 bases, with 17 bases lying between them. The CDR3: CASSQSPISGEKLFF. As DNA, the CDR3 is TGTGCCAGCAGCCAATCCCCTATCTCGGGTGAAAAACTGTTTTTT.

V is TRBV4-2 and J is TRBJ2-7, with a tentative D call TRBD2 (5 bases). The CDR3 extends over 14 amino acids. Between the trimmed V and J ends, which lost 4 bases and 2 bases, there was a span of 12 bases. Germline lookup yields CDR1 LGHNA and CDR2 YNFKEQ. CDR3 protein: CASSPVGEPYEQYF. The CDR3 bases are TGTGCCAGCAGCCCCGTCGGGGAGCCCTACGAGCAGTACTTC.

As DNA, the CDR3 is TGTGCCATCAGTGAGTCAACGGGCCGCGGGGCGGGGCCCTTCTACGAGCAGTACTTC. Residues: CAISESTGRGAGPFYEQYF. The chain joins TRBV10-3 to TRBJ2-7, with D possibly being TRBD2 (6 bases). CDR1 is ENHRY, CDR2 SYGVKD, per germline. The V end lost 0 bases, the J end lost 3 bases, and 24 bases lay between the germline ends. CDR3 size: 19 residues.

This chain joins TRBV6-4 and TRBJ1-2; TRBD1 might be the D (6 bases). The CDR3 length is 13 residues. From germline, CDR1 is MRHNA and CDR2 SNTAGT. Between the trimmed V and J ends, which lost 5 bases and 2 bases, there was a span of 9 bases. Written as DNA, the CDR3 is TGTGCCAGCAGTCCACAGGGAAACTATGGCTACACCTTC. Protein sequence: CASSPQGNYGYTF.

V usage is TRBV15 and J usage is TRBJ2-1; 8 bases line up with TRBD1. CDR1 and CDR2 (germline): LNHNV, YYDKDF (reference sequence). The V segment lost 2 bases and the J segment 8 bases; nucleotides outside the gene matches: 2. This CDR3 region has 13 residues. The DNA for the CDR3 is TGTGCCACCAGCAGACAGGGGGCAGATGAGCAGTTCTTC. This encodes CATSRQGADEQFF.

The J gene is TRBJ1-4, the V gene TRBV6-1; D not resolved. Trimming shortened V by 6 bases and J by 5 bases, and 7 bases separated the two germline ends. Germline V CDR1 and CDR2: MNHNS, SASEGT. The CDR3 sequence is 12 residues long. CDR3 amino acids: CASSQQNEKLFF. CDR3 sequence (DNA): TGTGCCAGCAGCCAACAGAATGAAAAACTGTTTTTT.

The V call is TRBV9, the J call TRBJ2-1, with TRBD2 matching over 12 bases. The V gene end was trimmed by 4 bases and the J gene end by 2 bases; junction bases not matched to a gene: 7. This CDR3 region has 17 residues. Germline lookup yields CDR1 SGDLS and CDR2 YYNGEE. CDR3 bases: TGTGCCAGCAGCTCCCCTAGCGGGAGGGAAGCCTACAATGAGCAGTTCTTC. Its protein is CASSSPSGREAYNEQFF.

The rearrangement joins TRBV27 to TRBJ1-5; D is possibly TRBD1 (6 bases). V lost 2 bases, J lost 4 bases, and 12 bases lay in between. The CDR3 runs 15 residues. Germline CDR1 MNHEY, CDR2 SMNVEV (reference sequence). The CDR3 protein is CASSLAAGANQPQHF. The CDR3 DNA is TGTGCCAGCAGTTTAGCGGCAGGGGCTAATCAGCCCCAGCATTTT.

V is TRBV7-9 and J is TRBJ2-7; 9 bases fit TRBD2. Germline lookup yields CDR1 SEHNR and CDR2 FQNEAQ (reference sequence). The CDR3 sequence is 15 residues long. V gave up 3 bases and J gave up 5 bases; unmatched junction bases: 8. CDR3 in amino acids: CASSFGGGGADEQYF. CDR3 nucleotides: TGTGCCAGCAGCTTTGGGGGCGGGGGGGCCGACGAGCAGTACTTC.

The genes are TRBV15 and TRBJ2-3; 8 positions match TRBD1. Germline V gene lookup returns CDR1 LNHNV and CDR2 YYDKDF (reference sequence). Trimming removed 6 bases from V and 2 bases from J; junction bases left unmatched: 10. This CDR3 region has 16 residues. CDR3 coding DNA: TGTGCCACCAGGCAGGGGGCGCCGATCGACACAGATACGCAGTATTTT. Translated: CATRQGAPIDTDTQYF.

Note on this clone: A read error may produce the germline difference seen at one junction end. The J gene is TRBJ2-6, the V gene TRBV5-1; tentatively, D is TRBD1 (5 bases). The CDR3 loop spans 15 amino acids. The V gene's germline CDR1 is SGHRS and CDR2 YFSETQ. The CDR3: CASSLFNSGANGLTF. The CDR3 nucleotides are TGCGCCAGCAGCTTGTTCAATTCTGGGGCCAACGGCCTGACTTTC.

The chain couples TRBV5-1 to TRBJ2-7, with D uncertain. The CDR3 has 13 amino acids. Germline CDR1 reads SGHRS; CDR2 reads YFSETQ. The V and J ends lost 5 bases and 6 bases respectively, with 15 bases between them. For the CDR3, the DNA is TGCGCCAGCAGGGGCCCCATCTTTAGCGAGCAGTACTTC. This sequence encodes CASRGPIFSEQYF.

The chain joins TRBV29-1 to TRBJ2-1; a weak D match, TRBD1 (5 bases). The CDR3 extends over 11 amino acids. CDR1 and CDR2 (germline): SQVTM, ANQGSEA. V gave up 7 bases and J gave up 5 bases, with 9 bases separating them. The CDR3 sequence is CSAADNNEQFF. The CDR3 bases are TGCAGCGCCGCGGACAACAATGAGCAGTTCTTC.

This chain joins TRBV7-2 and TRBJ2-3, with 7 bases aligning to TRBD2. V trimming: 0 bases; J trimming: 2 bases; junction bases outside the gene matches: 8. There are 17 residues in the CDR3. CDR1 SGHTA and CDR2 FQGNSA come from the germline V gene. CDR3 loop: CASSLAPAGRPTDTQYF. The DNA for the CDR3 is TGTGCCAGCAGCTTAGCGCCAGCGGGGCGACCCACAGATACGCAGTATTTT.

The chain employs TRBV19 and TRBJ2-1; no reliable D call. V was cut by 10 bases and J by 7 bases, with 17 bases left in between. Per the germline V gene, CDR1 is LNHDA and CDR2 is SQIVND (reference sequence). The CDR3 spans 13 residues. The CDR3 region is CATRHLPKNEQFF. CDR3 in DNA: TGTGCCACAAGACACCTACCAAAGAATGAGCAGTTCTTC.

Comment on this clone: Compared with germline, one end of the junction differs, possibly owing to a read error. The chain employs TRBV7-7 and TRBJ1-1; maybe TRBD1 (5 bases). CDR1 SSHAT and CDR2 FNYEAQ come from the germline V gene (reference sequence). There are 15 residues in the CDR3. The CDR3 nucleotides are TGTGCTAGCAGCCCCTTGGGACTGCCAAACACTGAAGCTTTCTTT. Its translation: CASSPLGLPNTEAFF.

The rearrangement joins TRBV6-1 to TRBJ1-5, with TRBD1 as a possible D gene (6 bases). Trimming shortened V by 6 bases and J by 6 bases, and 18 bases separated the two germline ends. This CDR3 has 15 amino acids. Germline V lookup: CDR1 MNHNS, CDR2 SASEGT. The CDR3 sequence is CASSPSTGSIQPQHF. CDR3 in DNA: TGTGCCAGCAGCCCCTCAACAGGGTCTATTCAGCCCCAGCATTTT.

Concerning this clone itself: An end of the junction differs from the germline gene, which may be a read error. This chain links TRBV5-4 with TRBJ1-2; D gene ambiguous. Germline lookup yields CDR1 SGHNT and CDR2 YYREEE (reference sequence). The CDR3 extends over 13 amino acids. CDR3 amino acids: CASRLDGLYGYTF. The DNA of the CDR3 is TGTGCCAGCAGGTTGGATGGCCTCTATGGCTACACCTTC.

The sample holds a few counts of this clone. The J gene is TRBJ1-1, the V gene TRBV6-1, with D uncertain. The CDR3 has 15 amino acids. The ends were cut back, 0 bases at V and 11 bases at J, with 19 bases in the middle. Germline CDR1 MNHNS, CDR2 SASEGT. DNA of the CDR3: TGTGCCAGCAGTGAAGCTCTGGGCGGCGGGCCCGAGGCTTTCTTT. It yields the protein CASSEALGGGPEAFF.

The CDR3 DNA is TGTGCCAGCAGTGAAGTGTCAGGGTTCAGAAAAAACAATCAGCCCCAGCATTTT. It encodes CASSEVSGFRKNNQPQHF. The genes are TRBV6-1 and TRBJ1-5, with D perhaps matching TRBD1 (5 bases). Germline V gives CDR1 MNHNS, CDR2 SASEGT. CDR3 length equals 18 residues. The germline V and J ends were trimmed by 1 base and 3 bases, with 19 bases remaining between them.

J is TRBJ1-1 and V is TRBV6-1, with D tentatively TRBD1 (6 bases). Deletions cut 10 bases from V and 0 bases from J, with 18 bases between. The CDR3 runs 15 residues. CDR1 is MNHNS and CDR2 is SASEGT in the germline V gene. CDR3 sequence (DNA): TGTGCCATCCCTCAAGGGGGACGGGTGAACACTGAAGCTTTCTTT. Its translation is CAIPQGGRVNTEAFF.